The T cell receptor (beta chain) described here comes from a study of blood T cell repertoires in COVID-19. Assay used: immunoSEQ multiplex PCR; TCRdb lists only in-frame clones, some missing. The sample has 200,000 to 300,000 clones; approximately 87% are singletons. The V and J ends lost 7 bases and 6 bases respectively, with 15 bases between them. Germline loops: CDR1 MNHEY, CDR2 SVGAGI. The CDR3 is made up of 13 amino acids. The specimen sequenced was peripheral blood. The chain employs TRBV6-5 and TRBJ1-2; tentatively, D is TRBD1 (5 bases). This clonotype originated in a woman in her thirties or forties who had recovered from COVID-19. CDR3 protein: CASTPWEGDGYTF. CDR3 in DNA: TGTGCCAGCACCCCCTGGGAAGGGGATGGCTACACCTTC.